The sequence of this T cell receptor (beta chain) was determined in a study of blood T cell repertoires in COVID-19. Study in general: Samples of COVID-19 (acute and convalescent) were obtained from the United States, Italy and Spain. The analysed material was cDNA or gDNA that came from T cells, B-cell-depleted T cells, or PBMCs.

The CDR3 has 14 amino acids. In germline, CDR1 is MNHEY, CDR2 SVGAGI. Trimming removed 5 bases from V and 1 base from J, with 12 bases in between. Original analysis: Amplified reference gene primers provided the basis for estimating nucleated cell counts. The protocol was immunoSEQ multiplex PCR, while the TCRdb copy is restricted to in-frame clones and leaves out a portion. That table gives V, J and clone size, and the DNA gave D and trimming. The table shows approximately 130,000 clones, with 80% to 85% occurring only once. The sequence was collected from a woman between 55 and 75 years old with active or convalescent COVID-19. Sequenced input: peripheral blood. The gene calls are TRBV6-5 and TRBJ2-7, with D possibly being TRBD1 (5 bases). The CDR3 reads CASSTGEKSYEQYF. CDR3 nucleotides: TGTGCCAGCAGTACAGGCGAAAAGTCCTACGAGCAGTACTTC.